This paragraph covers one T cell receptor (beta chain) sequence. Its antigen is unknown. TCRdb used MiXCR to reprocess the 5' RACE reads, holding one entry per CDR3 protein. Of 1.5 million to 2 million distinct CDR3 sequences listed, more than 30% are singletons. The CDR3 totals 17 residues. Germline V gives CDR1 SGHTA, CDR2 FQGNSA. V was pared by 1 base and J by 6 bases, with 16 bases between. This sample was taken from a study of identical twins. The study's findings and limits: It was possible that invariant MAIT and iNKT cells partly confounded the zero-insertion analyses.

The receptor comes from a newborn girl in good health. The V call is TRBV7-2, the J call TRBJ1-6; D is possibly TRBD1 (5 bases). The sample comprised cord blood. CDR3 loop: CASSLERGGPLNSPLHF. DNA of the CDR3: TGTGCCAGCAGCTTAGAACGGGGGGGTCCCCTTAATTCACCCCTCCACTTT.